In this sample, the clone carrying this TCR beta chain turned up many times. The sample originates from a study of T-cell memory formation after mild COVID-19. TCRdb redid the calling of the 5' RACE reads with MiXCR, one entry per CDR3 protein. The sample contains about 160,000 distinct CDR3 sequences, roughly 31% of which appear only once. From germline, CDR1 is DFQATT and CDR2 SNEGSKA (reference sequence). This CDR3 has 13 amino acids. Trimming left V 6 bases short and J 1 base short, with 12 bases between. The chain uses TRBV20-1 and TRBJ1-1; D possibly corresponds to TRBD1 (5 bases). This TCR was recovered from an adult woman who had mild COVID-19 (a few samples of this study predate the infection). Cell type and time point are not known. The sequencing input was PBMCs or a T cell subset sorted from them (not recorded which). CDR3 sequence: CSATRDGNTEAFF. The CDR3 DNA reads TGCAGTGCGACCCGGGACGGGAACACTGAAGCTTTCTTT.